Listed below are T cell receptor beta chains from one sample, sequenced in a study of blood T cell repertoires in COVID-19. Data came from immunoSEQ multiplex PCR; TCRdb stores just in-frame clones and leaves some out. Here the sample spans under 100,000 clones, around four fifths being singletons. Sequenced material: peripheral blood. All receptors come from a woman in her seventies with acute or convalescent COVID-19. CDR3s include the opening cysteine and the closing phenylalanine or tryptophan. The D gene is left open where the match is weak. For some rows the clone size is stated as once, few or many, or as a class when expanded; others skip it.

>.|TRBJ2-3|TRBV2|15|.
CASSEAGVRTDTQYF
TGTGCCAGCAGTGAAGCAGGGGTCCGCACAGATACGCAGTATTTT
>.|TRBJ2-7|TRBV7-2|15|few
CASKLTGGEGYEQYF
TGTGCCAGCAAACTTACGGGCGGGGAAGGCTACGAGCAGTACTTC
>.|TRBJ1-2|TRBV27|13|.
CASRLGLNYGYTF
TGTGCCAGCAGGCTGGGGCTTAACTATGGCTACACCTTC
>TRBD1|TRBJ1-2|TRBV18|16|.
CASSPEGGGGDYGYTF
TGTGCCAGCTCACCAGAGGGAGGAGGGGGCGACTATGGCTACACCTTC
>.|TRBJ1-1|TRBV12-5|14|once
CASGFGRGITEAFF
TGTGCTAGTGGTTTCGGCAGGGGAATCACTGAAGCTTTCTTT
>TRBD2|TRBJ2-1|TRBV5-5|16|.
CASIWRGAVSYNEQFF
TGTGCCAGCATTTGGCGGGGGGCCGTCTCCTACAATGAGCAGTTCTTC
>.|TRBJ1-3|TRBV19|13|.
CASAGTLGNTIYF
TGTGCCTCCGCGGGAACCCTTGGAAACACCATATATTTT
>TRBD1|TRBJ1-4|TRBV29-1|14|.
CSVAPGQEYEKLFF
TGCAGCGTTGCACCGGGACAGGAATATGAAAAACTGTTTTTT
>.|TRBJ1-5|TRBV18|16|.
CASSPRLQGHNQPQHF
TGTGCCAGCTCACCACGCCTACAGGGCCACAATCAGCCCCAGCATTTT
>TRBD1|TRBJ1-2|TRBV4-1|15|.
CASSQVGGAPGSYTF
TGCGCCAGCAGCCAGGTAGGGGGCGCCCCCGGGAGCTACACCTTC
>.|TRBJ1-2|TRBV29-1|12|.
CSVDRTPEGYTF
TGCAGCGTTGATAGGACTCCAGAGGGCTACACCTTC
>.|TRBJ2-5|TRBV18|17|.
CASSPPQGTSSQETQYF
TGTGCCAGCTCACCACCCCAGGGGACATCTTCCCAAGAGACCCAGTACTTC
>TRBD1|TRBJ1-1|TRBV28|14|.
CASSSQGTNTEAFF
TGTGCCAGCAGTTCACAGGGGACCAACACTGAAGCTTTCTTT
>.|TRBJ2-2|TRBV14|13|.
CASSHLRTGELFF
TGTGCCAGCAGCCATCTTCGCACCGGGGAGCTGTTTTTT
>TRBD1|TRBJ2-7|TRBV5-1|14|.
CASSLGQGFYEQYF
TGCGCCAGCAGCTTGGGACAGGGTTTCTACGAGCAGTACTTC
>.|TRBJ1-2|TRBV5-1|14|.
CASSLYLTGYGYTF
TGCGCCAGCAGCTTGTATTTAACAGGGTATGGCTACACCTTC
>TRBD2|TRBJ2-7|TRBV12-3/TRBV12-4|11|.
CASSSGSGEYF
TGTGCCAGCAGTTCAGGAAGCGGGGAGTACTTC
>TRBD1|TRBJ1-3|TRBV11-2|19|.
CASSSYLLETGPSGNTIYF
TGTGCCAGCAGCTCTTACTTACTCGAGACAGGGCCCTCTGGAAACACCATATATTTT
>.|TRBJ2-5|TRBV5-1|14|.
CASSPQGFQETQYF
TGCGCCAGCAGCCCCCAGGGTTTCCAAGAGACCCAGTACTTC
>.|TRBJ1-1|TRBV5-1|14|.
CASSPGTGGTEAFF
TGCGCCAGCAGCCCCGGGACCGGGGGCACTGAAGCTTTCTTT
>.|TRBJ1-3|TRBV5-1|12|.
CASSLAGDTIYF
TGCGCCAGCAGCTTGGCAGGGGACACCATATATTTT
>.|TRBJ2-7|TRBV4-1|14|.
CASSPRTGTYEQYF
TGCGCCAGCAGCCCTCGGACGGGAACCTACGAGCAGTACTTC